The 20 T cell receptor beta chains reported below all come from one sample, sequenced in a study of blood T cell repertoires in COVID-19. Profiling relied on immunoSEQ multiplex PCR, and the TCRdb table lists in-frame clones only, not all of them. The sample contains 35,000 or so clones, 80% of which appear only once. What was sequenced was peripheral blood. The receptor source for this set is a woman in her seventies with acute or convalescent COVID-19.

The genes are TRBV4-2 and TRBJ2-7; D perhaps matches TRBD1 (6 bases). The CDR3 runs to 14 residues. Trimming took 0 bases from V and 4 from J, leaving 10 bases between them. In germline, CDR1 is LGHNA, CDR2 YNFKEQ. The CDR3 reads CASSQEDSFYEQYF. The CDR3 DNA follows: TGTGCCAGCAGCCAAGAGGACAGCTTTTACGAGCAGTACTTC.

This CDR3 is CASSIRTGFNQPQHF. For the CDR3, the DNA is TGTGCCAGCAGTATCCGGACAGGCTTTAATCAGCCCCAGCATTTT. The V call is TRBV28, the J call TRBJ1-5, with 7 bases lining up with TRBD1. The CDR3 consists of 15 residues. The germline V gene has CDR1 MDHEN and CDR2 SYDVKM. After removal of 5 bases from V and 4 bases from J, the junction contained 8 bases not matched to a gene. Using reference TRBV28 and TRBJ1-5 for the parts outside the CDR3, the full variable domain is DVKVTQSSRYLVKRTGEKVFLECVQDMDHENMFWYRQDPGLGLRLIYFSYDVKMKEKGDIPEGYSVSREKKERFSLILESASTNQTSMYLCASSIRTGFNQPQHFGDGTRLSIL.

The V call is TRBV14, the J call TRBJ2-1, with a tentative D call TRBD2 (6 bases). Germline V gives CDR1 SGHDN, CDR2 FVKESK. The CDR3 runs to 14 residues. Trimming shortened V by 4 bases and J by 4 bases, and 11 bases separated the two germline ends. The CDR3 DNA sequence: TGTGCCAGCAGCCGGGACTCGACTTACAATGAGCAGTTCTTC. Its protein is CASSRDSTYNEQFF.

The chain carries TRBV28 and TRBJ2-4, with D hard to call. The CDR3 totals 16 residues. Germline lookup yields CDR1 MDHEN and CDR2 SYDVKM. The V gene lost 2 bases and the J gene lost 0 bases, with 11 bases spanning the gap. The CDR3 DNA sequence: TGTGCCAGCAGTTTAATTGGTGAGGTAGCCAAAAACATTCAGTACTTC. It encodes CASSLIGEVAKNIQYF.

This chain links TRBV3-1 (or the pseudogene TRBV3-2) with TRBJ2-1; 8 bases fit TRBD2. Per the germline V gene, CDR1 is LGHDT and CDR2 is YNNKEL (reference sequence). V lost 2 bases, J lost 0 bases, and 6 bases stayed unmatched. The CDR3 is 17 amino acids. The CDR3 DNA follows: TGTGCCAGCAGCCAACGCTCGGGGGGGAGCTCCTACAATGAGCAGTTCTTC. Translation gives CASSQRSGGSSYNEQFF.

Here the CDR3 reads CASSLEGRAKYNEQFF. The CDR3 DNA reads as TGTGCCAGCAGCTTGGAGGGGAGGGCCAAATACAATGAGCAGTTCTTC. V usage is TRBV5-6 and J usage is TRBJ2-1; 7 bases are a match to TRBD2. Germline V CDR1 and CDR2: SGHDT, YYEEEE. With 0 bases clipped from V and 4 bases from J, the junction kept 7 bases outside the gene matches. The CDR3 totals 16 residues. Complete variable domain (other parts from reference TRBV5-6 and TRBJ2-1): DAGVTQSPTHLIKTRGQQVTLRCSPKSGHDTVSWYQQALGQGPQFIFQYYEEEERQRGNFPDRFSGHQFPNYSSELNVNALLLGDSALYLCASSLEGRAKYNEQFFGPGTRLTVL.

The J gene is TRBJ2-5, the V gene TRBV23-1; 7 bases match TRBD1. TRBV23-1 is flagged as an ORF with uncertain function. The CDR3 totals 17 residues. V was clipped by 2 bases and J by 2 bases; unmatched bases: 11. DNA of the CDR3: TGCGCCAGCAGTCAAAATGGGGGACAGCGAAATCAAGAGACCCAGTACTTC. This gives the protein CASSQNGGQRNQETQYF.

The chain carries TRBV6-2 or TRBV6-3 and TRBJ2-7, with TRBD2 identical over 7 bases. This CDR3 is 12 amino acids long. Germline CDR1 reads MNHEY; CDR2 reads SVGEGT. V gave up 5 bases and J gave up 3 bases; unmatched junction bases: 1. For the CDR3, the DNA is TGTGCCAGCAGTCAGCGGGACTACGAGCAGTACTTC. Protein product: CASSQRDYEQYF.

This clone was detected only once. V and J are TRBV3-1 (or the pseudogene TRBV3-2) and TRBJ2-2; possible D gene TRBD1, 5 bases. Germline-derived CDR1 and CDR2 are LGHDT and YNNKEL (reference sequence). With 7 bases removed from V and 4 bases from J, the gap between germline ends came to 7 bases. CDR3 length: 12 amino acids. The DNA of the CDR3 is TGTGCCAGCAAAGGGGTCACCGGGGAGCTGTTTTTT. Its translation is CASKGVTGELFF.

This chain joins TRBV5-1 and TRBJ1-4, with 8 bases matching TRBD1. CDR1 is SGHRS and CDR2 is YFSETQ in the germline V gene. CDR3 length: 14 residues. V was clipped by 4 bases and J by 7 bases; unmatched bases: 6. The CDR3 protein is CASSAQTGVEKLFF. The CDR3 region has the DNA TGCGCCAGCAGCGCCCAGACAGGGGTTGAAAAACTGTTTTTT.

The chain carries TRBV4-1 and TRBJ1-1, with D possibly being TRBD1 (5 bases). Looked up from germline, CDR1 is MGHRA and CDR2 is YSYEKL. The CDR3 contains 15 residues. The V and J ends lost 4 bases and 4 bases respectively, with 16 bases between them. The CDR3 DNA is TGCGCCAGCAGCCCCTCCCAGGGATCGTCCACTGAAGCTTTCTTT. Translated, it gives CASSPSQGSSTEAFF.

The chain couples TRBV5-6 to TRBJ1-2; TRBD1 might be the D (6 bases). Trimming took off 1 base at V and 2 bases at J, with 9 bases between the two ends. The germline gives CDR1 SGHDT, CDR2 YYEEEE. The CDR3 runs to 14 residues. DNA for the CDR3: TGTGCCAGCAGCTTGAGGGGGATCAACTATGGCTACACCTTC. Translation gives CASSLRGINYGYTF. Supplemented by reference TRBV5-6 and TRBJ1-2, the full variable domain reads DAGVTQSPTHLIKTRGQQVTLRCSPKSGHDTVSWYQQALGQGPQFIFQYYEEEERQRGNFPDRFSGHQFPNYSSELNVNALLLGDSALYLCASSLRGINYGYTFGSGTRLTVV.

The CDR3 coding sequence is TGTGCCAGCAGCTTGGGACTAGCGGGAGGAGGAGAAGAGACCCAGTACTTC. This encodes CASSLGLAGGGEETQYF. The chain carries TRBV5-4 and TRBJ2-5, with 13 bases identical to TRBD2. Germline trimming cut 0 bases from V and 3 bases from J; bases unmatched to any gene: 5. CDR1 is SGHNT, CDR2 YYREEE, per germline (reference sequence). The CDR3 contains 17 residues.

The chain couples TRBV5-1 to TRBJ1-2; 7 positions agree with TRBD1. Unmatched junction bases numbered 3, after V lost 0 bases and J lost 4 bases. The CDR3 sequence is 14 residues long. The V gene's germline CDR1 is SGHRS and CDR2 YFSETQ. CDR3 sequence (DNA): TGCGCCAGCAGCTTGGGGGACAGCTTCTATGGCTACACCTTC. Translation: CASSLGDSFYGYTF.

As DNA, the CDR3 is TGTGCCAGCAGCTTAGGGACTAGCGGGGGCTACGAGCAGTACTTC. Its translation is CASSLGTSGGYEQYF. This chain connects TRBV7-2 to TRBJ2-7, with 13 bases identical to TRBD2. Looked up from germline, CDR1 is SGHTA and CDR2 is FQGNSA. The V and J ends lost 1 base and 3 bases, in that order; junction bases with no gene match: 0. The CDR3 has 15 amino acids.

A single count supports this clone. Sequence at one end of the junction differs from germline and may be a read error. The chain employs TRBV12-3 or TRBV12-4 and TRBJ1-5; no clear D. The CDR3 is made up of 13 amino acids. CDR3 coding DNA: TGTGCCAGCAGTCTAGCCCAAAATCAGCCCCAGCATTTT. This sequence encodes CASSLAQNQPQHF.

CDR3 in DNA: TGTGCCAGCAGCTTAGGAGGGCCGAACACTGAAGCTTTCTTT. Translated, it gives CASSLGGPNTEAFF. The rearrangement joins TRBV11-2 to TRBJ1-1; unclear D gene. With 1 base removed from V and 1 base from J, the gap between germline ends came to 7 bases. The germline V gene has CDR1 SGHAT and CDR2 FQNNGV. CDR3 length: 14 residues.

This clone was recorded a few times. The same CDR3 can be traced to other DNA sequences in this sample. This sequence joins TRBV28 and TRBJ2-2; 8 bases map to TRBD2. J lost 3 bases, V lost 2 bases, and 5 bases had no gene match. CDR1 and CDR2 (germline): MDHEN, SYDVKM. The CDR3 has 16 amino acids. The CDR3 sequence is CASSLGAGVDTGELFF. The CDR3 DNA is TGTGCCAGCAGTTTAGGAGCGGGAGTTGACACCGGGGAGCTGTTTTTT.

The chain uses TRBV3-1 (or the pseudogene TRBV3-2) and TRBJ2-2; possible D gene TRBD2, 6 bases. Germline loops: CDR1 LGHDT, CDR2 YNNKEL (reference sequence). The CDR3 contains 12 residues. V was cut by 5 bases and J by 6 bases, with 7 bases left in between. For the CDR3, the DNA is TGTGCCAGCAGCACTAGCCCCGGGGAGCTGTTTTTT. It translates to CASSTSPGELFF.

The chain links TRBV2 to TRBJ1-5; D not resolved. Germline V gene data show CDR1 as SNHLY and CDR2 as FYNNEI. Trimming took 4 bases from V and 6 from J, leaving 13 bases between them. This CDR3 is built from 14 residues. CDR3 in DNA: TGTGCCAGCAGTGTCGACTTGGCGTCTCAGCCCCAGCATTTT. This gives the protein CASSVDLASQPQHF. The full variable domain, in which reference TRBV2 and TRBJ1-5 provide the parts outside the CDR3, is EPEVTQTPSHQVTQMGQEVILRCVPISNHLYFYWYRQILGQKVEFLVSFYNNEISEKSEIFDDQFSVERPDGSNFTLKIRSTKLEDSAMYFCASSVDLASQPQHFGDGTRLSIL.